The clone carrying this T cell receptor (beta chain) was counted a single time. The sample comes from a study of identical twins. TCRdb ran MiXCR on the 5' RACE reads and lists one entry per CDR3 protein. The data contain about 240,000 distinct CDR3 sequences, about an eighth of them singletons. The length of the CDR3 is 15 residues. Germline CDR1 SGDLS, CDR2 YYNGEE. The ends were cut back, 3 bases at V and 2 bases at J, with 13 bases in the middle. These data were also reused for a study on yellow fever vaccine responses in identical twins.

The source is a woman aged 18-30 years in good health. Material: memory (CD45RO+) T cells sorted from blood. The chain joins TRBV9 to TRBJ2-3; tentatively, D is TRBD1 or TRBD2 (5 bases each). Written as DNA, the CDR3 is TGTGCCAGCAGCGCCGGGACGGGGACCACAGATACGCAGTATTTT. It is translated as CASSAGTGTTDTQYF. The full variable domain, rest sourced from reference TRBV9 and TRBJ2-3, is DSGVTQTPKHLITATGQRVTLRCSPRSGDLSVYWYQQSLDQGLQFLIQYYNGEERAKGNILERFSAQQFPDLHSELNLSSLELGDSALYFCASSAGTGTTDTQYFGPGTRLTVL.